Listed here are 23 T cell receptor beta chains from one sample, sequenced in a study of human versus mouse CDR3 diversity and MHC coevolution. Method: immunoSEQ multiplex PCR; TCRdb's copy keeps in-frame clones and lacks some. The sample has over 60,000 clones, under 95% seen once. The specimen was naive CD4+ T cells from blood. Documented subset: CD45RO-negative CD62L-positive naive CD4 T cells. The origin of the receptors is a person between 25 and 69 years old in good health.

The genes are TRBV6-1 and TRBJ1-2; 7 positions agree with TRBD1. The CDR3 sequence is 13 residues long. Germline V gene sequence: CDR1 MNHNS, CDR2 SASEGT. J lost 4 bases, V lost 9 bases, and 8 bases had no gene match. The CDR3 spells CASFTQGLYGYTF. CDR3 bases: TGTGCCAGTTTTACACAGGGGCTCTATGGCTACACCTTC.

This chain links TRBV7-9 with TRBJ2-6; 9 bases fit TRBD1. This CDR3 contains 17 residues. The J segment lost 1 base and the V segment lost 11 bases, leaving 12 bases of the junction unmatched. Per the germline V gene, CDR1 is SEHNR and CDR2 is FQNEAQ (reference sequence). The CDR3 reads CAGGHRGQDSGANVLTF. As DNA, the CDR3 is TGTGCCGGGGGACACAGGGGGCAGGATTCTGGGGCCAACGTCCTGACTTTC.

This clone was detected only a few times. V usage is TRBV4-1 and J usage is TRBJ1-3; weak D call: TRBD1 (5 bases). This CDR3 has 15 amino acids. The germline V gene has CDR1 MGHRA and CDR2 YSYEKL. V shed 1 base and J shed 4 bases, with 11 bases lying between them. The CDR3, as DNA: TGCGCCAGCAGCCAAGTAACAGGCCCCGGAAACACCATATATTTT. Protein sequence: CASSQVTGPGNTIYF.

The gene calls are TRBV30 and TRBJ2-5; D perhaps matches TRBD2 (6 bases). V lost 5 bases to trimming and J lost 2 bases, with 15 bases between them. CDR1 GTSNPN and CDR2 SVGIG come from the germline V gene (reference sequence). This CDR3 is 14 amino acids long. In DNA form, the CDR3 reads TGTGCCTGGGATCACTGGACTAAACAAGAGACCCAGTACTTC. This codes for CAWDHWTKQETQYF.

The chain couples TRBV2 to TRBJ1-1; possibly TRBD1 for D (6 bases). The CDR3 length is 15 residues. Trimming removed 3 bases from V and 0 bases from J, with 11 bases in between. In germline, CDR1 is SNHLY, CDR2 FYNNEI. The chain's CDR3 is CASSELRQVNTEAFF. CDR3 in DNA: TGTGCCAGCAGTGAGCTCCGACAGGTGAACACTGAAGCTTTCTTT. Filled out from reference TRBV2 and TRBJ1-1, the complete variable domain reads EPEVTQTPSHQVTQMGQEVILRCVPISNHLYFYWYRQILGQKVEFLVSFYNNEISEKSEIFDDQFSVERPDGSNFTLKIRSTKLEDSAMYFCASSELRQVNTEAFFGQGTRLTVV.

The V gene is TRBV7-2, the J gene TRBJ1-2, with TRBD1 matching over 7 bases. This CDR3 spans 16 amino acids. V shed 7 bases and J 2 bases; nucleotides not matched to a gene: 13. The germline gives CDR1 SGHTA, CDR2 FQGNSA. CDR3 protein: CASTAGIGQANYGYTF. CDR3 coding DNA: TGTGCCAGCACCGCGGGGATTGGACAGGCGAACTATGGCTACACCTTC.

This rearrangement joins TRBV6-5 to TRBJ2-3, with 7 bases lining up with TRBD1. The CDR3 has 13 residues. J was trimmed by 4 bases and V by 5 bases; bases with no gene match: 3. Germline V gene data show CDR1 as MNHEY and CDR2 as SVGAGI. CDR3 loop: CASSQQGPDTQYF. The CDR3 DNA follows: TGTGCCAGCAGTCAACAGGGGCCAGATACGCAGTATTTT.

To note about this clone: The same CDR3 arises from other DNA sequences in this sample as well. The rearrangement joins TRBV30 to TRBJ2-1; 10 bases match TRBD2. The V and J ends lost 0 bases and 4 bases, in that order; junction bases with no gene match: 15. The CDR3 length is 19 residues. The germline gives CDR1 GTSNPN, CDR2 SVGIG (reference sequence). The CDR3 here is CAWSVRLAGVRSPYNEQFF. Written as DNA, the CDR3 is TGTGCCTGGAGTGTAAGGCTAGCGGGGGTACGATCTCCATACAATGAGCAGTTCTTC.

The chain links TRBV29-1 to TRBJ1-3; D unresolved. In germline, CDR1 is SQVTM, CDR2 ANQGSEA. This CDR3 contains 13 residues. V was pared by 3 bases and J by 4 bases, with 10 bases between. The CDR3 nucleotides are TGCAGCGTTGAGACGGGTTCGGGAAACACCATATATTTT. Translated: CSVETGSGNTIYF.

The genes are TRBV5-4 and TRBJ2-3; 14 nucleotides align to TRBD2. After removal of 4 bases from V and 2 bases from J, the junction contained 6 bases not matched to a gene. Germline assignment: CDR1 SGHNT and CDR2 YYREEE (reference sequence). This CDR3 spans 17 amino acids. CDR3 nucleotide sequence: TGTGCCAGCAGCATGGGACTAGCGGGGGATCCCACAGATACGCAGTATTTT. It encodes CASSMGLAGDPTDTQYF.

The DNA of the CDR3 is TGTGCCAGCAGTTCCGTCTACACCGGGGAGCTGTTTTTT. It encodes CASSSVYTGELFF. The genes are TRBV5-5 and TRBJ2-2, with D unclear. The CDR3 runs 13 residues. The germline V gene encodes CDR1 SGHKS and CDR2 YYEKEE (reference sequence). The V end lost 5 bases, the J end lost 3 bases, and 8 bases lay between the germline ends.

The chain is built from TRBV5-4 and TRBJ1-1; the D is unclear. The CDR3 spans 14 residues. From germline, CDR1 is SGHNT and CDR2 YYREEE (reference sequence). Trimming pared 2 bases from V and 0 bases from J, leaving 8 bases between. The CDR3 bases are TGTGCCAGCAGCTTCCCTTCCTTGAACACTGAAGCTTTCTTT. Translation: CASSFPSLNTEAFF.

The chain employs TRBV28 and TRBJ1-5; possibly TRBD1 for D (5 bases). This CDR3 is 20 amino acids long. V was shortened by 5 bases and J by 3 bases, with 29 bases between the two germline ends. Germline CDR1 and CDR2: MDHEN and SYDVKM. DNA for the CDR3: TGTGCCAGCAGTATCAGGGCCGGGTCCAACCTTGTGGGTGTCAATCAGCCCCAGCATTTT. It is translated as CASSIRAGSNLVGVNQPQHF.

This CDR3 is CASSLSAGVNTGELFF. CDR3 coding DNA: TGTGCCAGCAGTTTATCGGCAGGGGTGAACACCGGGGAGCTGTTTTTT. The V call is TRBV27, the J call TRBJ2-2; TRBD1 might be the D (6 bases). Germline lookup yields CDR1 MNHEY and CDR2 SMNVEV (reference sequence). The V end was cut by 0 bases, the J end by 1 base, with 9 bases between. The CDR3 covers 16 residues.

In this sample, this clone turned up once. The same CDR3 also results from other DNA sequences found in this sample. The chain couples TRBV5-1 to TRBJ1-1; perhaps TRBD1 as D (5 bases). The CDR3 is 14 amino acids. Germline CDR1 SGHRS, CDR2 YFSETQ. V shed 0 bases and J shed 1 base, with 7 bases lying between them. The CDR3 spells CASSLVGGNTEAFF. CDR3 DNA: TGCGCCAGCAGCTTGGTCGGGGGGAACACTGAAGCTTTCTTT.

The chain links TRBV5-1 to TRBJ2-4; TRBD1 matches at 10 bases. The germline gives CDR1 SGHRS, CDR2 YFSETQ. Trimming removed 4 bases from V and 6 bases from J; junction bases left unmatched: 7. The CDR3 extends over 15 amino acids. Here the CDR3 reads CASSLPTGGINIQYF. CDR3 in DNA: TGCGCCAGCAGCCTTCCGACAGGGGGCATAAACATTCAGTACTTC.

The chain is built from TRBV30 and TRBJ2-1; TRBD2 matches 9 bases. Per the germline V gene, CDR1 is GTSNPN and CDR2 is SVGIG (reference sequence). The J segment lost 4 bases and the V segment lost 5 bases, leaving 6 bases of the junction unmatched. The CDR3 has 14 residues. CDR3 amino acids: CAWGDSGGYNEQFF. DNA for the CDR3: TGTGCCTGGGGGGACAGCGGGGGGTACAATGAGCAGTTCTTC. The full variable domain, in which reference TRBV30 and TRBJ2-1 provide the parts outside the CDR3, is SQTIHQWPATLVQPVGSPLSLECTVEGTSNPNLYWYRQAAGRGLQLLFYSVGIGQISSEVPQNLSASRPQDRQFILSSKKLLLSDSGFYLCAWGDSGGYNEQFFGPGTRLTVL.

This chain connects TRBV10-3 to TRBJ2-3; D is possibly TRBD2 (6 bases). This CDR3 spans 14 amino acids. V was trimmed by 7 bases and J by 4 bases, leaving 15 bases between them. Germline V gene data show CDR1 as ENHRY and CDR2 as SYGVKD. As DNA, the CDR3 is TGTGCCATCACCTCTGAACCGGGGGCAGATACGCAGTATTTT. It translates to CAITSEPGADTQYF.

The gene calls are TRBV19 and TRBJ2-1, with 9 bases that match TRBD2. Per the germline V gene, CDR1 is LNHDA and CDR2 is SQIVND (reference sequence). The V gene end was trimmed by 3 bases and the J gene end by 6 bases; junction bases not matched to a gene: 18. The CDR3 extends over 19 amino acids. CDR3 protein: CASSIRQGGAGGPGNEQFF. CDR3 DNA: TGTGCCAGTAGTATTAGGCAAGGTGGGGCGGGGGGGCCCGGCAATGAGCAGTTCTTC.

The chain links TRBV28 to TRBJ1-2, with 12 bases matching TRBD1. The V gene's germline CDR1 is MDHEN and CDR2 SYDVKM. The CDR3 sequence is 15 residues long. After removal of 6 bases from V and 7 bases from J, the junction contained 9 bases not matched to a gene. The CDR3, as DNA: TGTGCCAGCAGCCAAGCCGGGACAGGGGGCTTTGGCTACACCTTC. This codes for CASSQAGTGGFGYTF.

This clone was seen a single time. The DNA of the CDR3 is TGTGCCAGCAGTTATAGACAGGTGGGCTATGGCTACACCTTC. This encodes CASSYRQVGYGYTF. This chain connects TRBV7-2 to TRBJ1-2; the D gene is possibly TRBD1 (6 bases). Trimming took 6 bases from V and 4 from J, leaving 15 bases between them. The CDR3 contains 14 residues. Germline V gene data show CDR1 as SGHTA and CDR2 as FQGNSA.

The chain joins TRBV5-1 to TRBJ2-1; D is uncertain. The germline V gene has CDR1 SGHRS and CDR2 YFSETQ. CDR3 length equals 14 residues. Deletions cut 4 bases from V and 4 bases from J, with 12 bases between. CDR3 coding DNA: TGCGCCAGCAGCCCCGGGTCTAGGTACAATGAGCAGTTCTTC. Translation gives CASSPGSRYNEQFF.

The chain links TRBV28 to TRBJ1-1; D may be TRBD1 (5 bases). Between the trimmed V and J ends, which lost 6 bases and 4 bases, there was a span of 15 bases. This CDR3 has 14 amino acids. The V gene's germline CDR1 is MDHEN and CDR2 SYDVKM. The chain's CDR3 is CASSRPGRGTEAFF. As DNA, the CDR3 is TGTGCCAGCAGCCGGCCCGGGAGGGGCACTGAAGCTTTCTTT.